A single sample gave rise to the 23 T cell receptor beta chains below, sequenced in a study of CD8 T cells in Susac syndrome (dated by TCRdb to the late 2010s). Receptor amplification or capture employed the immunoSEQ multiplex PCR assay. RNA was extracted using the RNeasy kit, and roughly 0.45 to 1 ug of the RNA was reverse transcribed with random hexamers. The raw public reads went through TCRdb reprocessing: fastp at Q25, MiXCR clone calling, in-frame beta chains kept. Rows merge per CDR3 protein into single entries with the most common DNA and genes. This sample gives some 130,000 distinct CDR3 sequences in total; about 93% of them show up just once. The biggest ten clones account for under 0.25% of the sample. Sequencing used CD8+ T cells from PBMCs. Every receptor here comes from a human donor with multiple sclerosis.

This chain connects TRBV27 to TRBJ1-1; D gene ambiguous. In germline, CDR1 is MNHEY, CDR2 SMNVEV (reference sequence). Trimming removed 5 bases from V and 3 bases from J, with 13 bases in between. CDR3 length: 14 amino acids. The CDR3 region is CASSPDQYYTEAFF. Written as DNA, the CDR3 is TGTGCCAGCAGTCCGGACCAGTACTACACTGAAGCTTTCTTT.

The chain is built from TRBV5-6 and TRBJ1-1; the D gene is possibly TRBD1 (6 bases). Looked up from germline, CDR1 is SGHDT and CDR2 is YYEEEE. With 6 bases removed from V and 1 base from J, the gap between germline ends came to 10 bases. This CDR3 spans 13 amino acids. The CDR3 is CASTLGQNTEAFF. The CDR3 region has the DNA TGTGCCAGCACTCTGGGACAGAACACTGAAGCTTTCTTT.

The chain joins TRBV19 to TRBJ1-5; D uncertain. This CDR3 has 12 amino acids. Per the germline V gene, CDR1 is LNHDA and CDR2 is SQIVND (reference sequence). Trimming cost V 2 bases and J 10 bases, with 9 bases left between them. CDR3 in DNA: TGTGCCAGTAGTATAACCACCCTTCCCCAGCATTTT. Protein product: CASSITTLPQHF.

This chain joins TRBV20-1 and TRBJ1-1; tentatively, D is TRBD1 (5 bases). Germline V gene lookup returns CDR1 DFQATT and CDR2 SNEGSKA (reference sequence). The ends were cut back, 1 base at V and 4 bases at J, with 16 bases in the middle. The CDR3 contains 15 residues. This CDR3 is CSARVADWGVTEAFF. DNA of the CDR3: TGCAGTGCTAGAGTAGCCGACTGGGGCGTCACTGAAGCTTTCTTT.

The chain employs TRBV2 and TRBJ2-2; 7 nucleotides align to TRBD2. Germline V gene sequence: CDR1 SNHLY, CDR2 FYNNEI. This CDR3 spans 18 amino acids. The trim removed 7 bases at V and 2 bases at J, leaving 16 bases unmatched. Written as DNA, the CDR3 is TGTGCCAGCACCCGGGGAGGGCGCCAGACCGAAAACACCGGGGAGCTGTTTTTT. Amino acids: CASTRGGRQTENTGELFF. The full variable domain, rest sourced from reference TRBV2 and TRBJ2-2, is EPEVTQTPSHQVTQMGQEVILRCVPISNHLYFYWYRQILGQKVEFLVSFYNNEISEKSEIFDDQFSVERPDGSNFTLKIRSTKLEDSAMYFCASTRGGRQTENTGELFFGEGSRLTVL.

This chain joins TRBV3-1 and TRBJ2-1; D gene unclear. CDR1 is LGHDT, CDR2 YNNKEL, per germline (reference sequence). The CDR3 loop spans 19 amino acids. Trimming took off 0 bases at V and 1 base at J, with 19 bases between the two ends. This CDR3 is CASSQDSDLLTSSYNEQFF. CDR3 in DNA: TGTGCCAGCAGCCAAGACAGCGACTTACTTACCTCATCCTACAATGAGCAGTTCTTC.

The chain links TRBV7-9 to TRBJ2-7, with unresolved D. Germline CDR1 is SEHNR and CDR2 is FQNEAQ (reference sequence). V was trimmed by 4 bases and J by 4 bases, leaving 17 bases between them. There are 15 residues in the CDR3. CDR3 amino acids: CASSSAVGVLYEQYF. The DNA of the CDR3 is TGTGCCAGCAGCTCGGCGGTAGGAGTTCTGTACGAGCAGTACTTC.

The chain is built from TRBV10-3 and TRBJ2-7; either TRBD1 or TRBD2 may fit D (5 bases each). The V and J ends lost 2 bases and 2 bases respectively, with 19 bases between them. Germline V gene lookup returns CDR1 ENHRY and CDR2 SYGVKD. CDR3 length: 17 residues. The chain's CDR3 is CAISERSGTQLAYEQYF. The CDR3 DNA sequence: TGTGCCATCAGTGAGAGGTCCGGGACCCAGCTTGCCTACGAGCAGTACTTC.

This chain joins TRBV19 and TRBJ1-1; D unresolved. Per the germline V gene, CDR1 is LNHDA and CDR2 is SQIVND (reference sequence). V lost 3 bases to trimming and J lost 0 bases, with 11 bases between them. CDR3 length: 15 amino acids. The CDR3 sequence is CASSMMGILNTEAFF. The CDR3 nucleotides are TGTGCCAGTAGTATGATGGGGATACTGAACACTGAAGCTTTCTTT.

The CDR3 here is CSAEGQTYGYTF. The CDR3 region has the DNA TGCAGTGCGGAGGGACAGACTTATGGCTACACCTTC. The genes are TRBV20-1 and TRBJ1-2; 7 bases agree with TRBD1. Germline lookup yields CDR1 DFQATT and CDR2 SNEGSKA (reference sequence). This CDR3 has 12 amino acids. V dropped 6 bases and J dropped 5; count of bases not matched to a gene: 6.

The chain joins TRBV13 to TRBJ2-7; TRBD2 might be the D (6 bases). The CDR3 totals 12 residues. The V gene's germline CDR1 is PRHDT and CDR2 FYEKMQ (reference sequence). V was clipped by 10 bases and J by 2 bases, with 12 bases between them. CDR3: CATGTATYEQYF. The DNA for the CDR3 is TGTGCCACCGGGACTGCCACCTACGAGCAGTACTTC.

The V gene is TRBV5-6, the J gene TRBJ2-5; tentative D call: TRBD1 (6 bases). Trimming shortened V by 0 bases and J by 4 bases, and 16 bases separated the two germline ends. Germline loops: CDR1 SGHDT, CDR2 YYEEEE. The CDR3 runs to 16 residues. The DNA of the CDR3 is TGTGCCAGCAGCTTGGAGCCCACAGGGTTGAGAGAGACCCAGTACTTC. Residues: CASSLEPTGLRETQYF.

The rearrangement uses TRBV4-1 and TRBJ2-1; 10 bases match TRBD2. The CDR3 has 17 amino acids. Losses at the gene ends were 2 bases for V and 3 bases for J; bases not matched to a gene: 7. The germline CDR1 and CDR2 sequences are MGHRA and YSYEKL. The CDR3 coding sequence is TGCGCCAGCAGCCAATCCCTAGCGGGAGTGTTCTACAATGAGCAGTTCTTC. Translated: CASSQSLAGVFYNEQFF.

The V and J genes are TRBV6-5 and TRBJ2-7; no reliable D call. V lost 6 bases, J lost 0 bases, and 9 bases lay in between. This CDR3 has 13 residues. Germline-derived CDR1 and CDR2 are MNHEY and SVGAGI. The CDR3 bases are TGTGCCAGCAGCCGACTTGGCTCCTACGAGCAGTACTTC. Amino acids: CASSRLGSYEQYF.

The CDR3 reads CASSPRQGGGDTQYF. The CDR3 DNA is TGTGCCAGCAGCCCTAGACAGGGCGGGGGGGATACGCAGTATTTT. This chain uses TRBV5-6 with TRBJ2-3; a possible D gene is TRBD2 (8 bases). V lost 4 bases and J 6 bases, leaving 18 bases between the germline ends. The CDR3 is made up of 15 amino acids. Germline CDR1 SGHDT, CDR2 YYEEEE.

The chain joins TRBV30 to TRBJ1-1; D gene unclear. V was shortened by 4 bases and J by 5 bases, with 14 bases between the two germline ends. The CDR3 is made up of 13 amino acids. Germline CDR1 and CDR2: GTSNPN and SVGIG (reference sequence). The CDR3 DNA follows: TGTGCCTGGAAGGTAGGGCGAGAAACTGAAGCTTTCTTT. Its translation is CAWKVGRETEAFF.

V and J are TRBV28 and TRBJ2-3; D ambiguous. Germline V gene lookup returns CDR1 MDHEN and CDR2 SYDVKM. The CDR3 runs 15 residues. The V end lost 2 bases, the J end lost 2 bases, and 11 bases lay between the germline ends. In nucleotides, the CDR3 is TGTGCCAGCAGTTTACCCGCGAGGACCACAGATACGCAGTATTTT. Protein product: CASSLPARTTDTQYF.

This chain uses TRBV29-1 with TRBJ2-6; D is possibly TRBD1 (6 bases). V was clipped by 2 bases and J by 1 base, with 9 bases between them. This CDR3 comprises 15 residues. Germline V gene data show CDR1 as SQVTM and CDR2 as ANQGSEA. The CDR3 DNA reads as TGCAGCGTTGAACAGGGACATTCTGGGGCCAACGTCCTGACTTTC. This codes for CSVEQGHSGANVLTF.

V and J are TRBV12-3 or TRBV12-4 and TRBJ1-4, with D hard to call. The CDR3 covers 13 residues. The V gene lost 1 base and the J gene lost 8 bases, with 8 bases spanning the gap. DNA for the CDR3: TGTGCCAGCAGTTTAGAAAGATACGAAAAACTGTTTTTT. Protein: CASSLERYEKLFF.

In this sample, this clonotype turned up a few times. The chain couples TRBV9 to TRBJ2-3; possible D gene TRBD2, 5 bases. In germline, CDR1 is SGDLS, CDR2 YYNGEE. V was pared by 0 bases and J by 2 bases, with 7 bases between. The CDR3 covers 14 residues. CDR3 sequence reads: CASSVGGSTDTQYF. DNA for the CDR3: TGTGCCAGCAGCGTAGGAGGGTCCACAGATACGCAGTATTTT. Full variable domain (rest looked up from reference TRBV9 and TRBJ2-3): DSGVTQTPKHLITATGQRVTLRCSPRSGDLSVYWYQQSLDQGLQFLIQYYNGEERAKGNILERFSAQQFPDLHSELNLSSLELGDSALYFCASSVGGSTDTQYFGPGTRLTVL.

V and J are TRBV7-2 and TRBJ2-5; tentatively, D is TRBD1 (5 bases). V shed 5 bases and J shed 3 bases, with 19 bases lying between them. CDR3 length: 16 residues. The germline CDR1 and CDR2 sequences are SGHTA and FQGNSA. The CDR3 DNA reads TGTGCCAGCAGCGTTTCAATGGACATCCTGAAAGAGACCCAGTACTTC. Translation: CASSVSMDILKETQYF. Full variable domain (remainder filled in from reference TRBV7-2 and TRBJ2-5): GAGVSQSPSNKVTEKGKDVELRCDPISGHTALYWYRQSLGQGLEFLIYFQGNSAPDKSGLPSDRFSAERTGGSVSTLTIQRTQQEDSAVYLCASSVSMDILKETQYFGPGTRLLVL.

This chain joins TRBV4-1 and TRBJ2-2; D is uncertain. The V and J ends lost 7 bases and 7 bases respectively, with 4 bases between them. Germline CDR1 is MGHRA and CDR2 is YSYEKL. The CDR3 covers 10 residues. CDR3 region: CASMGGELFF. The CDR3 region has the DNA TGCGCCAGCATGGGCGGGGAGCTGTTTTTT.

V usage is TRBV29-1 and J usage is TRBJ2-7; 9 bases map to TRBD2. This CDR3 is 13 amino acids long. Trimming took 6 bases from V and 2 from J; bases not matched to a gene: 5. Germline V gene data show CDR1 as SQVTM and CDR2 as ANQGSEA. The CDR3 is CSVPAGGTYEQYF. The DNA for the CDR3 is TGCAGCGTCCCAGCGGGAGGAACCTACGAGCAGTACTTC.